Sequencing of this T cell receptor beta chain was carried out in a study of blood T cells in healthy people across ages. Background on the study: Capturing about one barcoded beta molecule per two T cells was achieved by template switching.

For the second PCR, which ran for roughly 6 to 11 cycles, a sample-barcoded 5' primer and a J-beta primer mix were used. TCRdb itself ran the 5' RACE reads through MiXCR, one entry per CDR3 protein. The data show about 680,000 distinct CDR3 sequences, over 45% seen once. This clonotype was observed a handful of times. Trimming pared 6 bases from V and 5 bases from J, leaving 19 bases between. The CDR3 is 15 amino acids. The chain recombines TRBV12-3 or TRBV12-4 with TRBJ1-1; D possibly corresponds to TRBD1 (6 bases). This TCR came from a woman aged 55-70 years in good health. The sample consisted of blood. Here the CDR3 DNA reads TGTGCCAGCAGCAGATCAACAGGGCAGGGGACTGAAGCTTTCTTT. Protein: CASSRSTGQGTEAFF.